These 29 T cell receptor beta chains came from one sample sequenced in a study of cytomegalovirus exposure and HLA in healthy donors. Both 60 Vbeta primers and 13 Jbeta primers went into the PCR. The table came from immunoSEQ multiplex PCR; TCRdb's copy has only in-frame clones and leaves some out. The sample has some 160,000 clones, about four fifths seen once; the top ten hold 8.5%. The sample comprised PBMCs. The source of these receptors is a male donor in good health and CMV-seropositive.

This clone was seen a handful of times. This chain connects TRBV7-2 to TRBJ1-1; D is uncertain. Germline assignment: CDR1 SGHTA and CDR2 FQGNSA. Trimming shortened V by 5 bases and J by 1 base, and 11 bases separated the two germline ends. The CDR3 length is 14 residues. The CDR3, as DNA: TGTGCCAGCAGCACTAGCTGGGGGAACACTGAAGCTTTCTTT. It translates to CASSTSWGNTEAFF.

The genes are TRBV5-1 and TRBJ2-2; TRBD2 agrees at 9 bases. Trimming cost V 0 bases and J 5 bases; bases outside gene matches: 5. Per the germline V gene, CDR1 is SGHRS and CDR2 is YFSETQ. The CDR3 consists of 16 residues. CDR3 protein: CASSLGPSGDTGELFF. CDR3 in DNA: TGCGCCAGCAGCTTGGGGCCTAGCGGGGATACCGGGGAGCTGTTTTTT.

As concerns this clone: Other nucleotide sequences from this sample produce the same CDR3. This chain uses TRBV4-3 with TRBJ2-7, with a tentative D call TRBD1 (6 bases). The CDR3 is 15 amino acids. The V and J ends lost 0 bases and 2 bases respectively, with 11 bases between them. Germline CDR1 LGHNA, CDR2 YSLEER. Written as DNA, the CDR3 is TGCGCCAGCAGCCAAGATCCTCAGGGGCCCTACGAGCAGTACTTC. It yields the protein CASSQDPQGPYEQYF.

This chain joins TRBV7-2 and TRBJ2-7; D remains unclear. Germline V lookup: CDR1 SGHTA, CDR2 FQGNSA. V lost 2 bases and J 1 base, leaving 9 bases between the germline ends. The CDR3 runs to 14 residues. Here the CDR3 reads CASSLNFISYEQYF. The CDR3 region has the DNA TGTGCCAGCAGCTTAAACTTTATATCCTACGAGCAGTACTTC.

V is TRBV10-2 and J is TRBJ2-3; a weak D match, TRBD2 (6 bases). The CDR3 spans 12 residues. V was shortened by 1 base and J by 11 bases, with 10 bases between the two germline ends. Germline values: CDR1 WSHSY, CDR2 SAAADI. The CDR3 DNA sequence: TGCGCCAGCAGTGAGTGGGGGGAATTGCAGTATTTT. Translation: CASSEWGELQYF.

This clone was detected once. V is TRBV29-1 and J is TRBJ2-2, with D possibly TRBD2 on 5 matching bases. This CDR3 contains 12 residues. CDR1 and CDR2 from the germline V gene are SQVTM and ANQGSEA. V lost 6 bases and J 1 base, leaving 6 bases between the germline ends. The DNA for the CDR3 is TGCAGCGTCGGACTGAACACCGGGGAGCTGTTTTTT. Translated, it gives CSVGLNTGELFF.

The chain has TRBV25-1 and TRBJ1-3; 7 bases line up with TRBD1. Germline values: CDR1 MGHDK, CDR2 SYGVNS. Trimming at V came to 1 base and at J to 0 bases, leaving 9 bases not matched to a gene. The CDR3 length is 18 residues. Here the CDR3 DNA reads TGTGCCAGCAGTGAATCGGTTTCCGGGACAGCCTCTGGAAACACCATATATTTT. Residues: CASSESVSGTASGNTIYF.

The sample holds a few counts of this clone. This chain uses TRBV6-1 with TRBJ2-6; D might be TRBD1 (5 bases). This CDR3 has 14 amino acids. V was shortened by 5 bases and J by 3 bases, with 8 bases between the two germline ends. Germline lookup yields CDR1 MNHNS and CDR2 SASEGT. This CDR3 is CASSQGYGANVLTF. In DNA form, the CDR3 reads TGTGCCAGCAGTCAGGGATATGGGGCCAACGTCCTGACTTTC.

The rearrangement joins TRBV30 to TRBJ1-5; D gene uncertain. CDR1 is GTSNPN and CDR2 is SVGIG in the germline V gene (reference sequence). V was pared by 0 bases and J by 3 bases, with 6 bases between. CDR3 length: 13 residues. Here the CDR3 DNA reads TGTGCCTGGAGTGTTCAGAACAATCAGCCCCAGCATTTT. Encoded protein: CAWSVQNNQPQHF.

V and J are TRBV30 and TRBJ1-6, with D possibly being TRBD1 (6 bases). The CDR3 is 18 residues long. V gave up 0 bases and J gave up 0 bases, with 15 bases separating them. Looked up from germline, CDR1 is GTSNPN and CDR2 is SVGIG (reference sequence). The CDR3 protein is CAWSVRITGSSYNSPLHF. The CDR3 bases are TGTGCCTGGAGTGTACGCATTACAGGGAGCTCCTATAATTCACCCCTCCACTTT.

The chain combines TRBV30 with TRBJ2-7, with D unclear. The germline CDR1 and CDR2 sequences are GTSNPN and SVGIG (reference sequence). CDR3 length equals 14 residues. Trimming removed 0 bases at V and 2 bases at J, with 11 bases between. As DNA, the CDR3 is TGTGCCTGGAGTGTACCCAGGCTGACCTACGAGCAGTACTTC. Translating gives CAWSVPRLTYEQYF.

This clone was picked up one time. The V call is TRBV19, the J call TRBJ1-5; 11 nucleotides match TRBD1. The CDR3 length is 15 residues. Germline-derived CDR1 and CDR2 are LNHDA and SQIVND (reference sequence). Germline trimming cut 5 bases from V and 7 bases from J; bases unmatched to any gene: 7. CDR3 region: CASSVGQGAQQPQHF. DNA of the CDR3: TGTGCCAGTAGTGTCGGACAGGGGGCACAACAGCCCCAGCATTTT.

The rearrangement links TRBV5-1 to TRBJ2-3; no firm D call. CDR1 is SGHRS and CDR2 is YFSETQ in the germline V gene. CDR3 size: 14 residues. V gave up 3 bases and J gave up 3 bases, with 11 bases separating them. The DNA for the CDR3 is TGCGCCAGCAGCTGGCAGGCCCAGACAGATACGCAGTATTTT. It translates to CASSWQAQTDTQYF. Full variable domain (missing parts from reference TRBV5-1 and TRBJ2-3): KAGVTQTPRYLIKTRGQQVTLSCSPISGHRSVSWYQQTPGQGLQFLFEYFSETQRNKGNFPGRFSGRQFSNSRSEMNVSTLELGDSALYLCASSWQAQTDTQYFGPGTRLTVL.

The CDR3 sequence: CASSQVVAVSYNEQFF. CDR3 in DNA: TGTGCCAGCAGCCAAGTGGTAGCGGTCTCCTACAATGAGCAGTTCTTC. This sequence joins TRBV4-2 and TRBJ2-1; perhaps TRBD2 as D (6 bases). This CDR3 comprises 16 residues. Germline-derived CDR1 and CDR2 are LGHNA and YNFKEQ. V gave up 1 base and J gave up 0 bases, with 10 bases separating them.

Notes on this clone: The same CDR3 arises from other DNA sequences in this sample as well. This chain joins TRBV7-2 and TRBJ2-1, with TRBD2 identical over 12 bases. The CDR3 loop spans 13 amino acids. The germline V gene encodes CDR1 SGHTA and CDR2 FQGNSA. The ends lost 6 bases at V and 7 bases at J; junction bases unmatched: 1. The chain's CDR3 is CASRTSGGNEQFF. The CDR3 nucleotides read TGTGCCAGCAGGACTAGCGGGGGAAATGAGCAGTTCTTC. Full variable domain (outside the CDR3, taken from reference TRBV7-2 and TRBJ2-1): GAGVSQSPSNKVTEKGKDVELRCDPISGHTALYWYRQSLGQGLEFLIYFQGNSAPDKSGLPSDRFSAERTGGSVSTLTIQRTQQEDSAVYLCASRTSGGNEQFFGPGTRLTVL.

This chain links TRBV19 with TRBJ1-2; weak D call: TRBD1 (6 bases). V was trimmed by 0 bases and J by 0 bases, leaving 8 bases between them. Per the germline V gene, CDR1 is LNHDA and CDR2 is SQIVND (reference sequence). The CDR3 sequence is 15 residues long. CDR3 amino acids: CASSIEGHPNYGYTF. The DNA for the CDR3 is TGTGCCAGTAGTATAGAGGGACACCCTAACTATGGCTACACCTTC.

CDR3 region: CASSPGGGARNTEAFF. The CDR3 region has the DNA TGTGCCAGCAGCCCGGGAGGTGGGGCCCGGAACACTGAAGCTTTCTTT. V and J are TRBV5-4 and TRBJ1-1; possible D gene TRBD1, 5 bases. The V end lost 4 bases, the J end lost 1 base, and 17 bases lay between the germline ends. The CDR3 has 16 amino acids. CDR1 SGHNT and CDR2 YYREEE come from the germline V gene (reference sequence).

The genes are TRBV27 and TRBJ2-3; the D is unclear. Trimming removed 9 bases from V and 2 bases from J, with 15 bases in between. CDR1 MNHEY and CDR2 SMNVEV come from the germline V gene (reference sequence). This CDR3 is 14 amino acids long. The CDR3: CASGPGYHTDTQYF. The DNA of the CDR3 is TGTGCCAGTGGGCCCGGCTACCACACAGATACGCAGTATTTT.

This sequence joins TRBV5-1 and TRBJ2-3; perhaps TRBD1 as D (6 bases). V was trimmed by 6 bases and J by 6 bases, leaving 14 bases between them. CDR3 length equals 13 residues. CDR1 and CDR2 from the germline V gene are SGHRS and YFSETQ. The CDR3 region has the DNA TGCGCCAGCACAGGGGTCGAGGGGGATACGCAGTATTTT. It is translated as CASTGVEGDTQYF.

CDR3 nucleotides: TGCGCCAGCAGCCGTGGACAGGGGCTGGGCACTGAAGCTTTCTTT. Amino acid sequence: CASSRGQGLGTEAFF. This chain joins TRBV5-1 and TRBJ1-1; 9 bases fit TRBD1. This CDR3 contains 15 residues. CDR1 is SGHRS, CDR2 YFSETQ, per germline. Trimming cost V 4 bases and J 4 bases; bases outside gene matches: 8.

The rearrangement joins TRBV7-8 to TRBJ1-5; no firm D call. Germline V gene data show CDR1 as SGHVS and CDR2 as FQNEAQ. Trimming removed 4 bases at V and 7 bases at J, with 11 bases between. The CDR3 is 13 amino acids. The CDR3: CASSYYQRQPQHF. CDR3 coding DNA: TGTGCCAGCAGCTACTACCAACGGCAGCCCCAGCATTTT.

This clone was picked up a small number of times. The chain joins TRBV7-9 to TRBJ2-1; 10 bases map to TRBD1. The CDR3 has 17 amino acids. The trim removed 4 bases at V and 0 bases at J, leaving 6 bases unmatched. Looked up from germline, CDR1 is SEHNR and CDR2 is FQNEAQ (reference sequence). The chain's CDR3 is CASSSDRGRGSYNEQFF. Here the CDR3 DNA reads TGTGCCAGCAGCTCCGACAGGGGGCGGGGCTCCTACAATGAGCAGTTCTTC. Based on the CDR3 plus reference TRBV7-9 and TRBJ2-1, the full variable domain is DTGVSQNPRHKITKRGQNVTFRCDPISEHNRLYWYRQTLGQGPEFLTYFQNEAQLEKSRLLSDRFSAERPKGSFSTLEIQRTEQGDSAMYLCASSSDRGRGSYNEQFFGPGTRLTVL.

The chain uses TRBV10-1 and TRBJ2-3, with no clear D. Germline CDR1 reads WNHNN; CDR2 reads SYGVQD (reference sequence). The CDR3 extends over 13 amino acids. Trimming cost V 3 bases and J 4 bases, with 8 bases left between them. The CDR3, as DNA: TGCGCCAGCAGTGACTCCACTGCAGATACGCAGTATTTT. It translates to CASSDSTADTQYF.

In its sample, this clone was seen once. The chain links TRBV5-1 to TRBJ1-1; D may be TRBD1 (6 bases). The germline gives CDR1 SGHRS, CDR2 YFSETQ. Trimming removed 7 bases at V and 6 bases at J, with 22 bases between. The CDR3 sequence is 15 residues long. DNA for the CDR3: TGCGCCAGCTACCCCGGGGGGGCGGAGTATTCTGAAGCTTTCTTT. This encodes CASYPGGAEYSEAFF.

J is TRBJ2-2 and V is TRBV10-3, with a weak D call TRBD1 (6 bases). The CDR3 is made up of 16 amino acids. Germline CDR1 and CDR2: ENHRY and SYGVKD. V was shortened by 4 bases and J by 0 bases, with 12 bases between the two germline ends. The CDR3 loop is CAISGGTSSNTGELFF. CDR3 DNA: TGTGCCATCAGTGGAGGGACATCTTCGAACACCGGGGAGCTGTTTTTT.

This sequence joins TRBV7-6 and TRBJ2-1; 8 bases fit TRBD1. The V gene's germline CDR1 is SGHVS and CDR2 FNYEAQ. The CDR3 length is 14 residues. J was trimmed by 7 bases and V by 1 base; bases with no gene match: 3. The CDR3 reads CASSLGTGKNEQFF. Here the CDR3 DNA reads TGTGCCAGCAGCTTAGGGACAGGGAAGAATGAGCAGTTCTTC.

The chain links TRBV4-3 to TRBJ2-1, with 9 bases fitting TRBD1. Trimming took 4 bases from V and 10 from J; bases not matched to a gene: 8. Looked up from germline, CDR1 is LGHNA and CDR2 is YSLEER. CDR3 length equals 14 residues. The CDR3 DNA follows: TGCGCCAGCAGCCCTGGGACAGGGCGAGGGGAGCAGTTCTTC. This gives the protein CASSPGTGRGEQFF.

CDR3 sequence reads: CASSMDTSGGAKQFF. The CDR3 nucleotides read TGTGCCAGTAGTATGGATACTAGCGGGGGGGCGAAGCAGTTCTTC. The chain is built from TRBV19 and TRBJ2-1; TRBD2 aligns across 13 bases. Germline V CDR1 and CDR2: LNHDA, SQIVND (reference sequence). The J segment lost 11 bases and the V segment lost 3 bases, leaving 7 bases of the junction unmatched. The CDR3 has 15 residues.

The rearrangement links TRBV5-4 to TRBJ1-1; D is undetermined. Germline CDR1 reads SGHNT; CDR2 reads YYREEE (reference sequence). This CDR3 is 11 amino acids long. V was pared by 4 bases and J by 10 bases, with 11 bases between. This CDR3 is CASSPRVRAFF. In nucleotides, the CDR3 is TGTGCCAGCAGCCCGCGCGTGAGAGCTTTCTTT.